This is a list of T cell receptor beta chains from one sample in a study of PD-1 blockade in classical Hodgkin lymphoma. Measured with immunoSEQ multiplex PCR; TCRdb has only the in-frame clones, and not every one. The table includes about 110,000 clones, 89% detected once. Sequenced here: peripheral blood mononuclear cells (PBMCs), sampled before the second cycle of nivolumab. These receptors were taken from a human donor with classical Hodgkin lymphoma. CDR3s include the opening cysteine and the closing phenylalanine or tryptophan. D genes are given only for firm matches. For some rows the clone size is stated as once, few or many, or as a class when expanded; others skip it.

j_call: TRBJ2-3; clone_size: -; v_call: TRBV5-4; d_call: TRBD2; cdr3_nt: TGTGCCAGCAGCCCTAGCGGGAGCGTCCCAACAGATACGCAGTATTTT; cdr3_aa: CASSPSGSVPTDTQYF
j_call: TRBJ2-5; clone_size: -; v_call: TRBV7-6; d_call: TRBD1; cdr3_nt: TGTGCCAGCAGCTTAATTGGGTGGACAGGGGCGACACAAGAGACCCAGTACTTC; cdr3_aa: CASSLIGWTGATQETQYF
j_call: TRBJ1-4; clone_size: -; v_call: TRBV28; d_call: TRBD1; cdr3_nt: TGTGCCAGCCGGGACAGGGGGTTTGAAAAACTGTTTTTT; cdr3_aa: CASRDRGFEKLFF
j_call: TRBJ1-1; clone_size: once; v_call: TRBV19; d_call: -; cdr3_nt: TGTGCCAGTAGTATAGTCTGGGATTTGAACACTGAAGCTTTCTTT; cdr3_aa: CASSIVWDLNTEAFF
j_call: TRBJ2-5; clone_size: -; v_call: TRBV19; d_call: TRBD2; cdr3_nt: TGTGAGGCGGGAGAGTCGGGAGAGACCCAGTACTTC; cdr3_aa: CEAGESGETQYF
j_call: TRBJ1-1; clone_size: -; v_call: TRBV4-1; d_call: TRBD1; cdr3_nt: TGCGCCAGCAGCCAAGTGGCAGGGGGCAACACTGAAGCTTTCTTT; cdr3_aa: CASSQVAGGNTEAFF
j_call: TRBJ1-1; clone_size: -; v_call: TRBV30; d_call: -; cdr3_nt: TGTGCCTGGAGTACCTCCTTTAACACTGAAGCTTTCTTT; cdr3_aa: CAWSTSFNTEAFF
j_call: TRBJ2-2; clone_size: -; v_call: TRBV5-1; d_call: TRBD1; cdr3_nt: TGCGCCAGCAGCTGGGACAGAAACACCGGGGAGCTGTTTTTT; cdr3_aa: CASSWDRNTGELFF
j_call: TRBJ2-3; clone_size: -; v_call: TRBV27; d_call: TRBD1; cdr3_nt: TGTGCCAGCAGTTCGACAGGGGTCGACAATACGCAGTATTTT; cdr3_aa: CASSSTGVDNTQYF
j_call: TRBJ2-2; clone_size: -; v_call: TRBV6-5; d_call: -; cdr3_nt: TGTGCCAGCAGTTACGGGGCAGACCTCACCGGGGAGCTGTTTTTT; cdr3_aa: CASSYGADLTGELFF
j_call: TRBJ2-7; clone_size: -; v_call: TRBV21-1; d_call: -; cdr3_nt: TGTGCCAGCAGCTCGCGGACCAGGGGTTCCTACGAGCAGTACTTC; cdr3_aa: CASSSRTRGSYEQYF
j_call: TRBJ2-6; clone_size: -; v_call: TRBV30; d_call: -; cdr3_nt: TGTGCCTGGAGTATTCGGAGGGGAGTAACCTCTGGGGCCAACGTCCTGACTTTC; cdr3_aa: CAWSIRRGVTSGANVLTF
j_call: TRBJ1-2; clone_size: -; v_call: TRBV11-2; d_call: -; cdr3_nt: TGTGCCAGCAGCTTAGGGGGGATTAACTATGGCTACACCTTC; cdr3_aa: CASSLGGINYGYTF
j_call: TRBJ1-2; clone_size: -; v_call: TRBV19; d_call: TRBD1; cdr3_nt: TGTGCCAGTAGTATCGGGACAGGGGCCTCCTATGGCTACACCTTC; cdr3_aa: CASSIGTGASYGYTF
j_call: TRBJ2-5; clone_size: -; v_call: TRBV2; d_call: -; cdr3_nt: TGTGCCAGCAGTGAAGAGACCCAGTACTTC; cdr3_aa: CASSEETQYF
j_call: TRBJ2-3; clone_size: once; v_call: TRBV2; d_call: TRBD2; cdr3_nt: TGTGCCAGCAAAAAAAGGTTGGCTAGCGGAAACTTAAGCACAGATACGCAGTATTTT; cdr3_aa: CASKKRLASGNLSTDTQYF
j_call: TRBJ2-5; clone_size: -; v_call: TRBV2; d_call: TRBD1; cdr3_nt: TGTGCCAGCAGTGAACAGGGACAGCGGTACCAAGAGACCCAGTACTTC; cdr3_aa: CASSEQGQRYQETQYF
j_call: TRBJ1-5; clone_size: few; v_call: TRBV19; d_call: -; cdr3_nt: TGTGCCAGTAGTCTACCCCACCAGGGCCGGGGTCAGCCCCAGCATTTT; cdr3_aa: CASSLPHQGRGQPQHF
j_call: TRBJ1-5; clone_size: -; v_call: TRBV18; d_call: -; cdr3_nt: TGTGCCAGCTCTTCAACAGATAGCAATCAGCCCCAGCATTTT; cdr3_aa: CASSSTDSNQPQHF
j_call: TRBJ1-1; clone_size: once; v_call: TRBV15; d_call: -; cdr3_nt: TGTGCCACCAGCGGAGGGGGGTCCTCCTGGACTTTCTTT; cdr3_aa: CATSGGGSSWTFF
j_call: TRBJ1-2; clone_size: -; v_call: TRBV9; d_call: -; cdr3_nt: TGTGCCAGCAGCGTAGATAGCTATGGCTACACCTTC; cdr3_aa: CASSVDSYGYTF
j_call: TRBJ2-7; clone_size: -; v_call: TRBV27; d_call: -; cdr3_nt: TGTGCCAGCAGTTTATTTAGCGGCAGCTCCTACGAGCAGTACTTC; cdr3_aa: CASSLFSGSSYEQYF
j_call: TRBJ2-3; clone_size: -; v_call: TRBV19; d_call: -; cdr3_nt: TGTGCCAGTAGTATCGTTCTGGGTCCCTCCTACACAGATACGCAGTATTTT; cdr3_aa: CASSIVLGPSYTDTQYF
j_call: TRBJ2-2; clone_size: -; v_call: TRBV4-1; d_call: TRBD2; cdr3_nt: TGCGCCAGCAGCCGACTAGCGGAGACGAACACCGGGGAGCTGTTTTTT; cdr3_aa: CASSRLAETNTGELFF
j_call: TRBJ2-7; clone_size: -; v_call: TRBV6-5; d_call: TRBD2; cdr3_nt: TGTGCCAGCAGTGCTAGCGGGAAGACCTACGAGCAGTACTTC; cdr3_aa: CASSASGKTYEQYF